The 9 T cell receptor beta chains listed next were all sequenced from one sample in a study of T-cell reconstitution after alpha-beta-depleted transplantation in children. The TCRbeta library incorporated unique molecular identifiers. TCRdb ran MiXCR on the PCR reads and lists one entry per CDR3 protein. The sample consists of some 490,000 distinct CDR3 sequences, 9.5% to 15% of them appearing once. The specimen comprised PBMCs from the stem cell graft donor, sampled from the stem cell graft. The receptors here all came from a human donor who donated a stem cell graft to a child with combined immunodeficiency.

This clonotype turned up a few times. The CDR3, as DNA: TGCAGTGCTAGAGATTTAGACAGGGGCTACGAGCAGTACTTC. Translation: CSARDLDRGYEQYF. J is TRBJ2-7 and V is TRBV20-1, with 8 bases fitting TRBD1. CDR3 length: 14 residues. The germline V gene encodes CDR1 DFQATT and CDR2 SNEGSKA (reference sequence). The V segment lost 0 bases and the J segment 3 bases; nucleotides outside the gene matches: 4.

This rearrangement joins TRBV12-3 or TRBV12-4 to TRBJ2-3; 10 bases line up with TRBD2. CDR3 length equals 18 residues. Trimming took 0 bases from V and 2 from J; bases not matched to a gene: 8. The CDR3 loop reads CASSLARGAGGNTDTQYF. The CDR3 nucleotides are TGTGCCAGCAGTTTAGCGCGGGGAGCGGGGGGGAACACAGATACGCAGTATTTT.

The chain employs TRBV7-2 and TRBJ1-5, with D possibly TRBD1 on 6 matching bases. V lost 1 base and J lost 7, with 17 bases in between. This CDR3 comprises 16 residues. CDR1 is SGHTA and CDR2 is FQGNSA in the germline V gene. CDR3 nucleotide sequence: TGTGCCAGCAGCTTAGTCGGGGACAAAGGAGGACAGCCCCAGCATTTT. Translation gives CASSLVGDKGGQPQHF.

This clonotype was recorded many times. The gene calls are TRBV5-1 and TRBJ2-5; D remains unclear. The CDR3 runs to 13 residues. The V gene's germline CDR1 is SGHRS and CDR2 YFSETQ. Trimming removed 0 bases at V and 5 bases at J, with 8 bases between. DNA of the CDR3: TGCGCCAGCAGCTTGGAATGGGGTGAGACCCAGTACTTC. Its translation: CASSLEWGETQYF.

The gene calls are TRBV20-1 and TRBJ2-7; 7 nucleotides align to TRBD2. CDR3 length: 16 amino acids. V lost 5 bases to trimming and J lost 0 bases; unmatched junction nucleotides: 13. Germline V gene lookup returns CDR1 DFQATT and CDR2 SNEGSKA (reference sequence). The CDR3 protein is CSAPDPSGGNSYEQYF. The CDR3 nucleotides are TGCAGTGCTCCGGACCCTAGCGGAGGGAACTCCTACGAGCAGTACTTC.

The chain couples TRBV4-3 to TRBJ2-7; TRBD1 is a possible D gene (6 bases). Germline V lookup: CDR1 LGHNA, CDR2 YSLEER. There are 15 residues in the CDR3. Trimming removed 3 bases at V and 3 bases at J, with 15 bases between. The CDR3, as DNA: TGCGCCAGCAGCCAGTACCGGGACACCAACTACGAGCAGTACTTC. This translates into CASSQYRDTNYEQYF.

This clonotype was observed a handful of times. The genes are TRBV20-1 and TRBJ1-5, with 8 bases lining up with TRBD1. Germline values: CDR1 DFQATT, CDR2 SNEGSKA (reference sequence). The V gene end was trimmed by 3 bases and the J gene end by 2 bases; junction bases not matched to a gene: 9. The CDR3 runs 16 residues. The CDR3 is CSASSAGGEGNQPQHF. CDR3 in DNA: TGCAGTGCTAGCTCGGCAGGGGGCGAAGGCAATCAGCCCCAGCATTTT.

This clonotype occurred a few times. The chain carries TRBV5-4 and TRBJ2-1; 10 bases agree with TRBD2. Trimming took 4 bases from V and 10 from J; bases not matched to a gene: 14. The germline V gene has CDR1 SGHNT and CDR2 YYREEE (reference sequence). This CDR3 has 16 amino acids. This CDR3 reads CASSPPRLAGVEEQFF. The CDR3 nucleotides read TGTGCCAGCAGCCCCCCGAGGCTAGCGGGAGTAGAAGAGCAGTTCTTC.

The chain is built from TRBV7-8 and TRBJ1-6, with TRBD1 matching over 7 bases. This CDR3 contains 17 residues. The V gene end was trimmed by 5 bases and the J gene end by 6 bases; junction bases not matched to a gene: 13. Germline V CDR1 and CDR2: SGHVS, FQNEAQ. In nucleotides, the CDR3 is TGTGCCAGCAGCCCCCAAACAGGGGCGACCCTTAATTCACCCCTCCACTTT. As protein: CASSPQTGATLNSPLHF.